The subject of this entry is one TCR beta chain. This clonotype was counted many times. Its antigen is currently not known. Base-call qualities are not available, and no considerably larger clone is one nucleotide away. The junction carries 16 bases between V and J, which are trimmed by 3 bases and 6 bases respectively. The CDR3, cysteine through phenylalanine, is 15 amino acids long. Just the 45-base CDR3 DNA is kept, in frame starting at base 1. Taken from the germline V gene, the CDR1 and CDR2 loops are SGHRS and YFSETQ. These data come from a study of neurological immune-mediated disorders (dated by TCRdb to between 2018 and 2021). The study in broad terms: Using UMI-based sequencing, the study compared peripheral blood TCR-beta repertoires from patients with HTLV-I-associated myelopathy (HAM/TSP), patients with multiple sclerosis, and healthy controls. The approximately 100 TCR-beta libraries included longitudinal samples, technical triplicates and paired sorted CD4+ and CD8+ T-cell subsets alongside PBMC samples. The cohort was made up of approximately 65 subjects, consisting of roughly 14 HAM/TSP patients, about 34 multiple sclerosis patients and around 20 healthy controls. Study-wide conclusions, independent of this receptor: Expanded clones from different subjects shared no identical CDR3 amino acid sequences, which suggests that TCR-beta repertoires were private in all groups. TCR clonal expansion was highest in HAM/TSP patients and lowest in MS patients, with MS patients falling below even healthy controls.

cDNA was synthesized by template-switch 5'RACE using a primer with a 10-nucleotide random unique molecular identifier that tagged each TCR transcript. Each sequencing run produced over 160 million TCR-beta sequences covering 15-18 subjects. The RNeasy kit was used for extraction of total RNA. The KAPA Real-time Library Amplification kit was used to amplify TCR-beta VDJ regions with primers for the TCR constant region and the 5'RACE anchor. A first PCR added sample indexes and Illumina adaptors, and a second PCR then raised library yield. After Ampure bead purification, the roughly 650 bp TCR product was size-selected on a 2% E-gel SizeSelection system. Library quality was checked on a Bioanalyzer, concentration was measured with Qubit, and libraries were quantified with the Kapa Library Quantification kit before pooling. Libraries were sequenced paired-end 2 x 150 bp on an Illumina HiSeq 2500. To increase sequence diversity, about 25-31% phiX was spiked into each library pool. Processing in the source paper ran as follows. The UMI-based MiGEC pipeline processed quality-filtered reads and removed over 80% of raw TCR sequences during error correction. VDJ genes were aligned to IMGT germline references, and clonotypes were defined by unique CDR3 amino acid sequence plus V-J genes. VDJtools evaluated clonal expansion, Shannon diversity and CDR3 relatedness (CalcPairwiseDistances, ClusterSamples); CLCbio workbench built phylogenetic trees. A clone was classed as expanded if it had 8 or more unique UMIs, a cutoff based on coefficient-of-variation modelling across technical triplicates. TCRdb took the public reads, trimmed them with fastp at Q25, ran MiXCR for clone calling and kept in-frame beta chains. Each CDR3 protein appears once, grouped with its most common genes and DNA. These V and J calls derive from TCRdb rather than the authors' analysis. The sample profile shows 75,000 to 90,000 distinct CDR3 sequences; approximately 10% of them were found once. Under 2% of the sample rests with the top ten.

The healthy controls were volunteers from blood banks in Maryland, USA. Libraries from unsorted PBMCs were made from 2 million PBMCs kept in RNAlater at -80 degrees C until RNA extraction. PBMCs were separated from peripheral blood using Ficoll-Hypaque density gradient centrifugation and then cryopreserved in liquid nitrogen. The V and J genes are TRBV5-1 and TRBJ2-1; matching of 6 bases hints at TRBD1 as the D gene. The receptor's source is a man in his forties in good health. The sample was PBMCs. The nucleotide sequence reads TGCGCCAGCAGCTCCGGGACAAAAAGGGGCAATGAGCAGTTCTTC. This translates into CASSSGTKRGNEQFF. The CDR3 plus the reference TRBV5-1 and TRBJ2-1 genes for the other parts give the full variable domain: KAGVTQTPRYLIKTRGQQVTLSCSPISGHRSVSWYQQTPGQGLQFLFEYFSETQRNKGNFPGRFSGRQFSNSRSEMNVSTLELGDSALYLCASSSGTKRGNEQFFGPGTRLTVL.